The present TCR beta chain was sequenced within a study of CD8 T cells in ankylosing spondylitis. V was pared by 0 bases and J by 0 bases, with 7 bases between. This CDR3 has 15 amino acids. Germline V gene lookup returns CDR1 SGHRS and CDR2 YFSETQ. Points from the study as a whole: Seemingly distinctive of ankylosing spondylitis blood was a TCR beta motif formed by eight highly homologous variants.

This clonotype was observed at least ten times. Its target is not known. TCRdb redid the calling of the 5' RACE reads with MiXCR, one entry per CDR3 protein. Of 300,000 to 350,000 distinct CDR3 sequences in the sample, roughly 12% were seen once. The source material was blood, either unsorted or a sorted T cell fraction (not recorded which). This chain connects TRBV5-1 to TRBJ1-3, with D possibly matching TRBD1 (5 bases). This receptor was identified in a female donor with ankylosing spondylitis or in good health (not recorded which). The CDR3 reads CASSLAGNSGNTIYF. As DNA, the CDR3 is TGCGCCAGCAGCTTGGCAGGGAACTCTGGAAACACCATATATTTT.